The 18 T cell receptor beta chains presented below share a single source sample, sequenced in a study of shared clonotypes between healthy human individuals. The table came from immunoSEQ multiplex PCR; TCRdb's copy has only in-frame clones and leaves some out. The repertoire holds about 660,000 clones, with around two thirds as singletons. The sequenced material came from memory CD4+ T cells sorted from blood. Specified subset: CD45RA-negative fraction. The receptors shown here come from a woman in her twenties or thirties in good health.

This clone was seen at least ten times. This sequence joins TRBV7-8 and TRBJ2-1, with TRBD2 matching 13 bases. Germline lookup yields CDR1 SGHVS and CDR2 FQNEAQ. The CDR3 runs 19 residues. J lost 11 bases, V lost 1 base, and 17 bases had no gene match. The chain's CDR3 is CASSLVLAGGPAESDKQFF. The CDR3 nucleotides are TGTGCCAGCAGCTTAGTACTAGCGGGAGGGCCCGCGGAGTCGGACAAGCAGTTCTTC.

As concerns this clone: This is likely a read error, given that the CDR3 carries no conserved phenylalanine or tryptophan at its end. It is unclear where the CDR3 begins or ends on the DNA, so no DNA is shown, and the CDR3 is as TCRdb lists it. The J gene is TRBJ2-3, the V gene TRBV29-1; TRBD2 reflects the table's D call only, with no check against the DNA. The length of the CDR3 is 11 amino acids, counting both ends. Germline V gene data show CDR1 as SQVTM and CDR2 as ANQGSEA. The CDR3 is CSVASGRTLRL.

The rearrangement uses TRBV28 and TRBJ2-7; D possibly corresponds to TRBD1 (6 bases). Germline V gene sequence: CDR1 MDHEN, CDR2 SYDVKM. CDR3 size: 14 residues. Trimming removed 5 bases at V and 2 bases at J, with 13 bases between. CDR3 amino acids: CASSVPGQTYEQYF. The CDR3, as DNA: TGTGCCAGCAGTGTGCCGGGACAAACCTACGAGCAGTACTTC.

The chain recombines TRBV29-1 with TRBJ1-5, with 9 bases fitting TRBD1. J was trimmed by 7 bases and V by 5 bases; bases with no gene match: 3. The CDR3 has 12 residues. Germline CDR1 and CDR2: SQVTM and ANQGSEA. The CDR3 region has the DNA TGCAGCGTTCGGACAGGGGAACAGCCCCAGCATTTT. It yields the protein CSVRTGEQPQHF.

The chain couples TRBV19 to TRBJ1-5; D is unresolved. Germline assignment: CDR1 LNHDA and CDR2 SQIVND (reference sequence). V lost 2 bases, J lost 5 bases, and 16 bases lay in between. The CDR3 consists of 16 residues. The CDR3, as DNA: TGTGCCAGTAGTATACTGGTTCCCCCGGTGGATCAGCCCCAGCATTTT. It translates to CASSILVPPVDQPQHF. The variable domain in full, completed from reference TRBV19 and TRBJ1-5, reads DGGITQSPKYLFRKEGQNVTLSCEQNLNHDAMYWYRQDPGQGLRLIYYSQIVNDFQKGDIAEGYSVSREKKESFPLTVTSAQKNPTAFYLCASSILVPPVDQPQHFGDGTRLSIL.

This clone showed up many times. V usage is TRBV28 and J usage is TRBJ2-7, with D tentatively TRBD2 (5 bases). Trimming left V 6 bases short and J 3 bases short, with 21 bases between. Germline V gives CDR1 MDHEN, CDR2 SYDVKM. The CDR3 has 16 amino acids. Written as DNA, the CDR3 is TGTGCCAGCAGACCTCGGACTTCACCTCCTTTCTACGAGCAGTACTTC. Translation: CASRPRTSPPFYEQYF.

This clone turned up a few times. The chain links TRBV6-6 to TRBJ1-5; a possible D gene is TRBD1 (6 bases). CDR1 is MNHNY, CDR2 SVGAGI, per germline (reference sequence). The CDR3 has 15 amino acids. Trimming shortened V by 8 bases and J by 1 base, and 15 bases separated the two germline ends. This CDR3 is CASCWTEGSNQPQHF. In DNA form, the CDR3 reads TGTGCCAGCTGTTGGACAGAAGGGAGCAATCAGCCCCAGCATTTT.

This chain connects TRBV28 to TRBJ1-1; no clear D gene. V lost 2 bases to trimming and J lost 7 bases, with 8 bases between them. Germline V lookup: CDR1 MDHEN, CDR2 SYDVKM. The CDR3 spans 12 residues. DNA of the CDR3: TGTGCCAGCAGTTTACGCTTTGGTGAAGCTTTCTTT. Translating it yields CASSLRFGEAFF.

The chain uses TRBV27 and TRBJ2-5, with a weak D call TRBD1 (5 bases). The CDR3 runs 13 residues. The V gene lost 2 bases and the J gene lost 5 bases, with 9 bases spanning the gap. Per the germline V gene, CDR1 is MNHEY and CDR2 is SMNVEV (reference sequence). CDR3 sequence reads: CASSLQGIETQYF. The CDR3 DNA reads as TGTGCCAGCAGTTTACAGGGAATCGAGACCCAGTACTTC.

This clone was recorded a few times. This same CDR3 is encoded by further DNA sequences in the sample. The V gene is TRBV5-1, the J gene TRBJ2-3; TRBD2 agrees at 11 bases. The J segment lost 0 bases and the V segment lost 0 bases, leaving 0 bases of the junction unmatched. Germline-derived CDR1 and CDR2 are SGHRS and YFSETQ. This CDR3 is built from 16 residues. CDR3 DNA sequence: TGCGCCAGCAGCTTGGGGACTAGCGGGAGCACAGATACGCAGTATTTT. This translates into CASSLGTSGSTDTQYF.

This clone has just one count. The same CDR3 can be traced to other DNA sequences in this sample. This chain links TRBV11-2 with TRBJ2-5; D not resolved. The germline V and J ends were trimmed by 1 base and 0 bases, with 3 bases remaining between them. The CDR3 has 13 amino acids. CDR1 is SGHAT, CDR2 FQNNGV, per germline. The CDR3 DNA reads as TGTGCCAGCAGCTTAGCTGACCAAGAGACCCAGTACTTC. Its protein product is CASSLADQETQYF.

The V and J genes are TRBV6-1 and TRBJ2-3, with TRBD2 matching 14 bases. V lost 4 bases, J lost 4 bases, and 1 base stayed unmatched. Germline assignment: CDR1 MNHNS and CDR2 SASEGT. The length of the CDR3 is 15 residues. The DNA of the CDR3 is TGTGCCAGCAGTGGACTAGCGGGAGGGGCAGATACGCAGTATTTT. Translating it yields CASSGLAGGADTQYF.

The rearrangement joins TRBV9 to TRBJ2-1; TRBD2 matches 13 bases. J gave up 8 bases and V 3 bases, and 8 bases lay outside the gene matches. CDR1 SGDLS and CDR2 YYNGEE come from the germline V gene. The CDR3 runs to 16 residues. CDR3 bases: TGTGCCAGCAGCGCAGGACTAGCGGGAGCGATCCATGAGCAGTTCTTC. It translates to CASSAGLAGAIHEQFF.

The chain recombines TRBV7-9 with TRBJ1-1, with D unresolved. CDR1 is SEHNR, CDR2 FQNEAQ, per germline (reference sequence). V was pared by 4 bases and J by 10 bases, with 19 bases between. The CDR3 is 14 amino acids. In DNA, the CDR3 is TGTGCCAGCAGCTCGGGGTCCAAAAGGGCTCTAGCTTTCTTT. Protein sequence: CASSSGSKRALAFF.

The J gene is TRBJ2-1, the V gene TRBV9; TRBD2 aligns across 9 bases. CDR1 and CDR2 (germline): SGDLS, YYNGEE. The CDR3 totals 15 residues. Germline trimming cut 4 bases from V and 6 bases from J; bases unmatched to any gene: 8. In DNA, the CDR3 is TGTGCCAGCAGCCTTACTAGCGGGTGGAGCAATGAGCAGTTCTTC. This translates into CASSLTSGWSNEQFF.

The rearrangement links TRBV4-2 to TRBJ2-3; tentatively, D is TRBD2 (5 bases). V was shortened by 4 bases and J by 4 bases, with 18 bases between the two germline ends. This CDR3 comprises 16 residues. Per germline, CDR1 LGHNA and CDR2 YNFKEQ. The DNA of the CDR3 is TGTGCCAGCAGCCGCACTGTCCGGGAAGGGCCAGATACGCAGTATTTT. Encoded protein: CASSRTVREGPDTQYF.

The chain couples TRBV11-2 to TRBJ2-7, with unresolved D. This CDR3 is built from 13 residues. Looked up from germline, CDR1 is SGHAT and CDR2 is FQNNGV. Trimming took off 0 bases at V and 2 bases at J, with 5 bases between the two ends. The CDR3 reads CASSLEHTYEQYF. The CDR3 coding sequence is TGTGCCAGCAGCTTAGAGCATACCTACGAGCAGTACTTC.

The gene calls are TRBV28 and TRBJ1-1, with a possible D match to TRBD1 (6 bases). Trimming left V 3 bases short and J 5 bases short, with 16 bases between. The CDR3 loop spans 15 amino acids. Germline CDR1 is MDHEN and CDR2 is SYDVKM. As DNA, the CDR3 is TGTGCCAGCAGTTTGGCCACAGGGTTGAGTACTGAAGCTTTCTTT. Protein product: CASSLATGLSTEAFF.